This T cell receptor (beta chain) was recovered during a study of shared clonotypes between healthy human individuals. Whole-study findings and limits: When naive CD4 clonotypes were compared across a few donors, around 4.6% were shared.

In regard to this clone: Its target is unknown.

V lost 9 bases and J 6 bases, leaving 24 bases between the germline ends. The CDR3 consists of 15 residues. Germline CDR1 and CDR2: MNHEY and SMNVEV (reference sequence). Measured with immunoSEQ multiplex PCR; TCRdb has only the in-frame clones, and not every one. There are over a million clones in the sample; around 95% occur only once, and roughly 1.2% lies in the top ten. Splitting the CD4+ cells yielded a CD45RA+ naive subset and a CD45RA-negative memory subset. The TCR comes from a man aged 30 to 45 in good health. This chain links TRBV27 with TRBJ2-7, with D perhaps TRBD1 (6 bases). Sequenced sample: naive CD4+ T cells sorted from blood. Subset reported: CD45RA+ positively selected. The CDR3 DNA is TGTGCCAGTTTGATACAGGGTAATAACCTATGCGAGCAGTACTTC. It specifies CASLIQGNNLCEQYF.